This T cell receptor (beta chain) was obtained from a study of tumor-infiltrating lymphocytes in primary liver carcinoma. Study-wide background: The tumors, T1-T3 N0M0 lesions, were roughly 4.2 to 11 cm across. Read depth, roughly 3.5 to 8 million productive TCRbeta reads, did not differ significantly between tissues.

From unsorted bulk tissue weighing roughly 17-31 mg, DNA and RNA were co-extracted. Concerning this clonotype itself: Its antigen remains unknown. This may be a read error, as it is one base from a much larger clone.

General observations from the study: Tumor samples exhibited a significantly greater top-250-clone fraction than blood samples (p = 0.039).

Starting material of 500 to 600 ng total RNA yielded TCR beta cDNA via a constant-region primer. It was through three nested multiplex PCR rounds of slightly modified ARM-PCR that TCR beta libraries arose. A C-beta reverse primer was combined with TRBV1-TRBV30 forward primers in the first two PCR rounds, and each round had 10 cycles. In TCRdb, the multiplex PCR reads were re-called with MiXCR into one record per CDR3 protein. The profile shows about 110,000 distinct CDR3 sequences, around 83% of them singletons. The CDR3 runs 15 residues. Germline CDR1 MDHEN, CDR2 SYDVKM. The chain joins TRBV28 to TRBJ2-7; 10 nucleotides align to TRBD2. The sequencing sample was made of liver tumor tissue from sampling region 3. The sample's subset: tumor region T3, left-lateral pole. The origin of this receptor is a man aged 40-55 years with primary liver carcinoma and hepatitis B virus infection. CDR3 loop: CVSSRGSGRTYEQYF. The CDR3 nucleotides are TGTGTCAGCTCCCGGGGTAGCGGGAGGACCTACGAGCAGTACTTC.